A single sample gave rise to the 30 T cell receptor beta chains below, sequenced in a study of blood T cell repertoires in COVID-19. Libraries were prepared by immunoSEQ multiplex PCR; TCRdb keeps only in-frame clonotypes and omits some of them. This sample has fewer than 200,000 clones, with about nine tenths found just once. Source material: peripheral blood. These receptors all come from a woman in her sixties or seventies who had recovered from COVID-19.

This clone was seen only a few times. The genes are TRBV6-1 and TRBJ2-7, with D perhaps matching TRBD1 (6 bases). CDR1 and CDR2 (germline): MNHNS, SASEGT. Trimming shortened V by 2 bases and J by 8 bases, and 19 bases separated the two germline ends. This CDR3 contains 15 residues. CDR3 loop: CASSENPGTSTKQYF. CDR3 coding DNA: TGTGCCAGCAGTGAAAATCCCGGGACAAGTACGAAGCAGTACTTC.

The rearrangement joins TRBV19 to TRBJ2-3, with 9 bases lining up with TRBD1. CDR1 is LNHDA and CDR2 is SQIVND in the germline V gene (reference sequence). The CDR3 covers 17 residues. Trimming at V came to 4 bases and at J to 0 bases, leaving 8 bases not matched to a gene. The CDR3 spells CASSKIQGAASTDTQYF. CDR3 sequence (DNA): TGTGCCAGTAGTAAGATACAGGGGGCCGCTAGCACAGATACGCAGTATTTT.

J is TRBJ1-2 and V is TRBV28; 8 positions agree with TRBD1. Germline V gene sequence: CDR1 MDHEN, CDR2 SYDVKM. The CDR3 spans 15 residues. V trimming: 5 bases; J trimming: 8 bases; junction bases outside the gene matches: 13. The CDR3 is CASSSAGQGERGYTF. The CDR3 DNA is TGTGCCAGCAGTAGCGCCGGACAGGGAGAGAGGGGCTACACCTTC.

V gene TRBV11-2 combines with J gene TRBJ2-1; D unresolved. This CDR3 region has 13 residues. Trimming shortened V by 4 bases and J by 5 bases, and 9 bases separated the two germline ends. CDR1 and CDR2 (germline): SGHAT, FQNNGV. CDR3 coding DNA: TGTGCCAGCAGCTACGACTGGAACAATGAGCAGTTCTTC. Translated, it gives CASSYDWNNEQFF. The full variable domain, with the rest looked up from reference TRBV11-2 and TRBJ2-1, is EAGVAQSPRYKIIEKRQSVAFWCNPISGHATLYWYQQILGQGPKLLIQFQNNGVVDDSQLPKDRFSAERLKGVDSTLKIQPAKLEDSAVYLCASSYDWNNEQFFGPGTRLTVL.

The CDR3 region is CASSPAGSRYREQYF. The CDR3 DNA sequence: TGTGCCAGCAGCCCAGCGGGATCAAGATACCGCGAGCAGTACTTC. The rearrangement joins TRBV7-9 to TRBJ2-7; 7 nucleotides align to TRBD2. V lost 5 bases, J lost 6 bases, and 13 bases stayed unmatched. Germline loops: CDR1 SEHNR, CDR2 FQNEAQ (reference sequence). The CDR3 has 15 amino acids.

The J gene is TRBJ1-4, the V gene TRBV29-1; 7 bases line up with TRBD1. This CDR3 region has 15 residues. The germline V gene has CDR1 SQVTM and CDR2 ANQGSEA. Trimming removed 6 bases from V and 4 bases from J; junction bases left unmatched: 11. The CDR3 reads CSVTTTGVSNEKLFF. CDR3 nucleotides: TGCAGCGTCACCACTACAGGGGTTAGTAATGAAAAACTGTTTTTT.

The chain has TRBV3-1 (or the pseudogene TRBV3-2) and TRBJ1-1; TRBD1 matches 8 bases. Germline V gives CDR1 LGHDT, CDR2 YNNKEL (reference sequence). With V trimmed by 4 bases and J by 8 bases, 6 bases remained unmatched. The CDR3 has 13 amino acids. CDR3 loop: CASSLQGAMEAFF. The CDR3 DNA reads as TGTGCCAGCAGCCTTCAGGGGGCAATGGAAGCTTTCTTT.

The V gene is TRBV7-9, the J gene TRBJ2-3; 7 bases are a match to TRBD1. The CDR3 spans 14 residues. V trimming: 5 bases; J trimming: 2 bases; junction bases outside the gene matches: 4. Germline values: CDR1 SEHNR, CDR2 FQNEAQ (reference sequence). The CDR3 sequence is CASSIGQATDTQYF. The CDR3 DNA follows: TGTGCCAGCAGCATCGGACAGGCCACAGATACGCAGTATTTT.

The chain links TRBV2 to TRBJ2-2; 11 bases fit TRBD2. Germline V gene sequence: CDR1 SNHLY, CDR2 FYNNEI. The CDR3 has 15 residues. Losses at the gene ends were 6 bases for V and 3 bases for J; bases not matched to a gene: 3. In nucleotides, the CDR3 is TGTGCCAGCAGGAAGGGACTAGCGGACACCGGGGAGCTGTTTTTT. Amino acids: CASRKGLADTGELFF.

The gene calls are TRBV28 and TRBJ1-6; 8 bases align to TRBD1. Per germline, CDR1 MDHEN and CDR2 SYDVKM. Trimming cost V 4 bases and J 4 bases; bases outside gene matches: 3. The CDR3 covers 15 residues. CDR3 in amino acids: CASSSGQGYNSPLHF. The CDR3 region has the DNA TGTGCCAGCAGTTCCGGACAGGGATATAATTCACCCCTCCACTTT.

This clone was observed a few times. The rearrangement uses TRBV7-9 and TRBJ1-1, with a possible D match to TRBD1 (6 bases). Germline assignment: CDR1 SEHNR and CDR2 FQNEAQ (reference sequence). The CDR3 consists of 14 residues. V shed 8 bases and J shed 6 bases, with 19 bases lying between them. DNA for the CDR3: TGTGCCAGCGCCGTGGGCCAGGGGAGCGCTGAAGCTTTCTTT. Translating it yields CASAVGQGSAEAFF.

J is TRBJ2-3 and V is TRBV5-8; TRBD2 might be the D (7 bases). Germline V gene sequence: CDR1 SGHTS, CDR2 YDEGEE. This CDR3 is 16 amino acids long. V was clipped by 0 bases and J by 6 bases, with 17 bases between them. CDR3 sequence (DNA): TGTGCCAGCAGCTTGGGATACGGGGGGCGTTTGGATACGCAGTATTTT. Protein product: CASSLGYGGRLDTQYF.

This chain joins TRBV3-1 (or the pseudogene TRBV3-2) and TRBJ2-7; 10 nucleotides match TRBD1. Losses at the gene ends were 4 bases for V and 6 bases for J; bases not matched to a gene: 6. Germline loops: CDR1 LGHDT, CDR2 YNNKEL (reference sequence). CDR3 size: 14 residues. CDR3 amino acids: CASSLGQGGVEQYF. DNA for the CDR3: TGTGCCAGCAGCCTAGGACAGGGGGGAGTCGAGCAGTACTTC.

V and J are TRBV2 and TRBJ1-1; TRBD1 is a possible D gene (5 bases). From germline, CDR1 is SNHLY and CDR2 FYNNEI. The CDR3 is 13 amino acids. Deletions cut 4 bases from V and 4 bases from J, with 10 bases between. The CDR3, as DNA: TGTGCCAGCAGTGCAGGGTTGGGCACTGAAGCTTTCTTT. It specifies CASSAGLGTEAFF. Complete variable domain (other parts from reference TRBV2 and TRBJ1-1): EPEVTQTPSHQVTQMGQEVILRCVPISNHLYFYWYRQILGQKVEFLVSFYNNEISEKSEIFDDQFSVERPDGSNFTLKIRSTKLEDSAMYFCASSAGLGTEAFFGQGTRLTVV.

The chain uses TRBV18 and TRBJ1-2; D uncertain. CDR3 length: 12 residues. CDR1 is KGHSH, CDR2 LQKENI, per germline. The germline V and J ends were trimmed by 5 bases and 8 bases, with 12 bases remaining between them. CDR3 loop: CASSASGEGYTF. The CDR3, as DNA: TGTGCCAGCTCAGCGAGCGGCGAAGGCTACACCTTC.

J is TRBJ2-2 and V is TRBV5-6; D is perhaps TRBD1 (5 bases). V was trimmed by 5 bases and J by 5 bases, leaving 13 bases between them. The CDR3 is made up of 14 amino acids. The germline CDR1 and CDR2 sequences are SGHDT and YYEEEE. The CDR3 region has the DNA TGTGCCAGCAGGGGCCAGGGTTGGACCGGGGAGCTGTTTTTT. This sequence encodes CASRGQGWTGELFF. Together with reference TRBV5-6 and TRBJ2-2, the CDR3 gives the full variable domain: DAGVTQSPTHLIKTRGQQVTLRCSPKSGHDTVSWYQQALGQGPQFIFQYYEEEERQRGNFPDRFSGHQFPNYSSELNVNALLLGDSALYLCASRGQGWTGELFFGEGSRLTVL.

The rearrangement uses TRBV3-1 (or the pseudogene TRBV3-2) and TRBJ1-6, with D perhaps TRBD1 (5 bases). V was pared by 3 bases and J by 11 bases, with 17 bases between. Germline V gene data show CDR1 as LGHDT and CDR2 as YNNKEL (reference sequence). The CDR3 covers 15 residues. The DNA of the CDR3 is TGTGCCAGCAGCCAGAGGGGACTGCCTAGGACACCCCTCCACTTT. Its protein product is CASSQRGLPRTPLHF.

The CDR3 DNA is TGCGCCAGCAGCTTGTCCCCGACAGGGGAGTCACCCCTCCACTTT. It is translated as CASSLSPTGESPLHF. This chain joins TRBV5-1 and TRBJ1-6; the match to TRBD1 covers 8 bases. The junction had 7 bases not matched to a gene; V was cut back by 1 base and J by 10 bases. Germline CDR1 is SGHRS and CDR2 is YFSETQ. This CDR3 is 15 amino acids long.

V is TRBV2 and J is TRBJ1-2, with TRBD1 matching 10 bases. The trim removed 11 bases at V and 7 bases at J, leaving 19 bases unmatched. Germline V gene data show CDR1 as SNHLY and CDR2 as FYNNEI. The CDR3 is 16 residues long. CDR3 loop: CAGHRDRGFWAGGYTF. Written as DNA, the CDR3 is TGTGCCGGACACCGGGACAGGGGTTTTTGGGCTGGTGGCTACACCTTC.

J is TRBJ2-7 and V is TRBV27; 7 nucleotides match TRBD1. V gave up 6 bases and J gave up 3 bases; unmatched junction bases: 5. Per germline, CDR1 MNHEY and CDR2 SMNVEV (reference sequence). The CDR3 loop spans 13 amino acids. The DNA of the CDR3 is TGTGCCAGCAGCTGGACAGGCCTCTACGAGCAGTACTTC. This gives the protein CASSWTGLYEQYF.

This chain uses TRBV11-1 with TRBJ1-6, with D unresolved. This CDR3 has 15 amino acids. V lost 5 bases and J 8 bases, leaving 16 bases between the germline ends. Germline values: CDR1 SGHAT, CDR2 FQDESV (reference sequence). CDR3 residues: CASSHTGSWDSPLHF. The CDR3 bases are TGTGCCAGCAGCCATACCGGGTCATGGGATTCACCCCTCCACTTT.

The CDR3 bases are TGCGCCAGCAGCTTGGGGGGAGTAGCAGAGACCCAGTACTTC. Amino acid sequence: CASSLGGVAETQYF. V usage is TRBV5-1 and J usage is TRBJ2-5, with a tentative D call TRBD2 (5 bases). Deletions cut 0 bases from V and 4 bases from J, with 10 bases between. This CDR3 is 14 amino acids long. Germline-derived CDR1 and CDR2 are SGHRS and YFSETQ.

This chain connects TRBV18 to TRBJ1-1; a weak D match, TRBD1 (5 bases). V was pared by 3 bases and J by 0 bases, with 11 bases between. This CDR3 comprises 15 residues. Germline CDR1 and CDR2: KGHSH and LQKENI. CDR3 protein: CASSPPSGLNTEAFF. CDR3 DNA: TGTGCCAGCTCACCCCCCTCAGGGTTGAACACTGAAGCTTTCTTT.

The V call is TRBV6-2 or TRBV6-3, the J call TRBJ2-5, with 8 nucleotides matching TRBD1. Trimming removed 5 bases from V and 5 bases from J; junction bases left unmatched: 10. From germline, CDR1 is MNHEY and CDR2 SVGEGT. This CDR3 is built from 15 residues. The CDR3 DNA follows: TGTGCCAGCAGTCGGAGTGGACAGGGTCCGGAGACCCAGTACTTC. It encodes CASSRSGQGPETQYF.

In nucleotides, the CDR3 is TGCGCCAGCAGCTTGTCAGGGGCTAGGGGCACAGATACGCAGTATTTT. Protein: CASSLSGARGTDTQYF. The gene calls are TRBV5-1 and TRBJ2-3; perhaps TRBD1 as D (6 bases). This CDR3 has 16 residues. V shed 1 base and J shed 1 base, with 13 bases lying between them. Germline loops: CDR1 SGHRS, CDR2 YFSETQ.

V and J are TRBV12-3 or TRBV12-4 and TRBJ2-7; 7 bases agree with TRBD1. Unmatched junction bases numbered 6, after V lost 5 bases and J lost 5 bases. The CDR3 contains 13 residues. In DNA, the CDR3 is TGTGCCAGCAGTCACGGGACAGTCCACGAGCAGTACTTC. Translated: CASSHGTVHEQYF.

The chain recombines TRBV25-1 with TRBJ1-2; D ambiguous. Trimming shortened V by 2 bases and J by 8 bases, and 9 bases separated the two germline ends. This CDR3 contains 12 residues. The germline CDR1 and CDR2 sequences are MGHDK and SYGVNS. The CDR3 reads CASSEMVAGYTF. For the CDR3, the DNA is TGTGCCAGCAGTGAAATGGTAGCCGGCTACACCTTC.

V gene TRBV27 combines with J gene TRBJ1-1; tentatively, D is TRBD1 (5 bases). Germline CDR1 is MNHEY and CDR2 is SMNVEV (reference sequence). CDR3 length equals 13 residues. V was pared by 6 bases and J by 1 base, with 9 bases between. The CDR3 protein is CASSEQENTEAFF. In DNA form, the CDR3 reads TGTGCCAGCAGCGAACAGGAGAACACTGAAGCTTTCTTT.

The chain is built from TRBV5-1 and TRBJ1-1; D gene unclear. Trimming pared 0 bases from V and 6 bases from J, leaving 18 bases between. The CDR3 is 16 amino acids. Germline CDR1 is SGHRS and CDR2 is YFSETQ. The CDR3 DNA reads TGCGCCAGCAGCTTGGGTAGCACTACTTATCGGGCTGAAGCTTTCTTT. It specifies CASSLGSTTYRAEAFF.

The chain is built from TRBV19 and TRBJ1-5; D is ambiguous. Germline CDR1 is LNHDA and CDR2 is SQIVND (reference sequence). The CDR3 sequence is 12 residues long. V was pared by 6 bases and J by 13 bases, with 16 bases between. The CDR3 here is CASRLSFGEQHF. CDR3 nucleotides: TGTGCCAGTAGGCTTAGTTTTGGGGAGCAGCATTTT.